The table lists the clone carrying this T cell receptor (beta chain) with many counts. RNA transcripts gave rise to amplified TCR beta CDR3 regions. RT-PCR in the first round (using the HTBI primer set) targeted the TCR CDR3. TCRdb reprocessed the multiplex PCR reads via MiXCR and lists one record per CDR3 protein. The data contain about 590,000 distinct CDR3 sequences, 15% to 17% of them singletons. The trim removed 4 bases at V and 4 bases at J, leaving 7 bases unmatched. CDR3 size: 15 residues. CDR1 and CDR2 (germline): SGHTS, YDEGEE. Stable Graves' hyperthyroidism meant no ophthalmopathy progression within 18 months. PBMCs were obtained from about 9 ml fresh peripheral blood. The sample comes from a study of T cells in Graves' hyperthyroidism and ophthalmopathy.

The TCR originated in a woman in her thirties with Graves' hyperthyroidism. This sequence joins TRBV5-8 and TRBJ1-4, with 7 bases aligning to TRBD1. Sequencing was carried out using blood. CDR3 sequence reads: CASSPGTASNEKLFF. In DNA form, the CDR3 reads TGTGCCAGCAGCCCTGGGACAGCAAGTAATGAAAAACTGTTTTTT. Variable domain in full (rest from reference TRBV5-8 and TRBJ1-4): EAGVTQSPTHLIKTRGQQATLRCSPISGHTSVYWYQQALGLGLQFLLWYDEGEERNRGNFPPRFSGRQFPNYSSELNVNALELEDSALYLCASSPGTASNEKLFFGSGTQLSVL.